The 18 T cell receptor beta chains below were found in one sample sequenced in a study of cytomegalovirus exposure and HLA in healthy donors. PCR used 60 Vbeta primers and 13 Jbeta primers. The method was immunoSEQ multiplex PCR; TCRdb's version includes in-frame clones alone and lacks a portion of them. The table includes about 94,000 clones, more than 75% detected once. Material: PBMCs. The receptors come from a human donor in good health.

J is TRBJ1-4 and V is TRBV2; 8 nucleotides align to TRBD1. Losses at the gene ends were 3 bases for V and 8 bases for J; bases not matched to a gene: 8. The germline gives CDR1 SNHLY, CDR2 FYNNEI. The CDR3 is 15 residues long. The CDR3 reads CASSEVGQGREKLFF. CDR3 nucleotides: TGTGCCAGCAGTGAGGTTGGACAGGGAAGGGAAAAACTGTTTTTT.

The count of this clone is one. The rearrangement uses TRBV28 and TRBJ1-5; TRBD1 is a possible D gene (5 bases). CDR3 length: 14 amino acids. With 5 bases removed from V and 5 bases from J, the gap between germline ends came to 13 bases. Germline V gives CDR1 MDHEN, CDR2 SYDVKM. The CDR3 bases are TGTGCCAGCAGTAAACAGGTTAGAGATCAGCCCCAGCATTTT. Residues: CASSKQVRDQPQHF.

The chain is built from TRBV29-1 and TRBJ1-4; no clear D. Germline CDR1 is SQVTM and CDR2 is ANQGSEA. With 4 bases removed from V and 7 bases from J, the gap between germline ends came to 10 bases. The CDR3 length is 12 residues. CDR3 amino acids: CSVATDPEKLFF. The CDR3 nucleotides are TGCAGCGTTGCCACAGATCCTGAAAAACTGTTTTTT. The whole variable domain, filled in from reference TRBV29-1 and TRBJ1-4, reads SAVISQKPSRDICQRGTSLTIQCQVDSQVTMMFWYRQQPGQSLTLIATANQGSEATYESGFVIDKFPISRPNLTFSTLTVSNMSPEDSSIYLCSVATDPEKLFFGSGTQLSVL.

The chain is built from TRBV15 and TRBJ2-3, with 16 bases that match TRBD2. V was clipped by 3 bases and J by 4 bases; unmatched bases: 4. From germline, CDR1 is LNHNV and CDR2 YYDKDF (reference sequence). The CDR3 consists of 17 residues. CDR3 sequence reads: CATSRGLAGGRADTQYF. The CDR3 DNA is TGTGCCACCAGCAGGGGACTAGCGGGGGGGCGTGCAGATACGCAGTATTTT.

This clone was observed once. J is TRBJ2-5 and V is TRBV5-1, with 9 bases matching TRBD2. The J segment lost 0 bases and the V segment lost 4 bases, leaving 1 base of the junction unmatched. CDR3 size: 14 residues. Germline V lookup: CDR1 SGHRS, CDR2 YFSETQ. In DNA, the CDR3 is TGCGCCAGCAGCCAGCGGGGGGACCAAGAGACCCAGTACTTC. Translation: CASSQRGDQETQYF.

This clone was seen once. The chain employs TRBV7-9 and TRBJ2-1; D perhaps matches TRBD2 (5 bases). CDR3 length: 19 amino acids. Trimming shortened V by 4 bases and J by 1 base, and 23 bases separated the two germline ends. The germline CDR1 and CDR2 sequences are SEHNR and FQNEAQ (reference sequence). The CDR3 spells CASSSSLPTGIISYNEQFF. In nucleotides, the CDR3 is TGTGCCAGCAGCTCGTCCCTCCCAACGGGAATTATTTCCTACAATGAGCAGTTCTTC.

This clone was counted only a few times. V and J are TRBV11-1 and TRBJ1-1, with 8 bases fitting TRBD1. Per the germline V gene, CDR1 is SGHAT and CDR2 is FQDESV (reference sequence). J gave up 4 bases and V 5 bases, and 6 bases lay outside the gene matches. The CDR3 is made up of 14 amino acids. CDR3 loop: CASSLQGASTEAFF. CDR3 nucleotide sequence: TGTGCCAGCAGCCTCCAGGGGGCCAGCACTGAAGCTTTCTTT.

This rearrangement joins TRBV28 to TRBJ2-7, with a tentative D call TRBD1 (5 bases). Germline CDR1 and CDR2: MDHEN and SYDVKM. V was trimmed by 6 bases and J by 3 bases, leaving 9 bases between them. This CDR3 contains 12 residues. The DNA of the CDR3 is TGTGCCAGCAGCCTTCAGGGCTACGAGCAGTACTTC. This codes for CASSLQGYEQYF.

The chain employs TRBV10-3 and TRBJ2-7, with D possibly being TRBD1 (5 bases). The germline V gene has CDR1 ENHRY and CDR2 SYGVKD. V lost 7 bases, J lost 0 bases, and 10 bases lay in between. CDR3 length: 13 residues. Here the CDR3 reads CAIKDSSSYEQYF. CDR3 nucleotides: TGTGCCATCAAAGACAGCAGCTCCTACGAGCAGTACTTC.

This chain joins TRBV4-3 and TRBJ1-2, with TRBD1 matching 10 bases. Germline CDR1 reads LGHNA; CDR2 reads YSLEER. Trimming at V came to 3 bases and at J to 8 bases, leaving 3 bases not matched to a gene. The CDR3 loop spans 13 amino acids. The CDR3 loop is CASSQDRGGGYTF. CDR3 DNA: TGCGCCAGCAGCCAGGACAGGGGGGGCGGCTACACCTTC.

The chain links TRBV5-6 to TRBJ2-3, with 8 bases lining up with TRBD1. Looked up from germline, CDR1 is SGHDT and CDR2 is YYEEEE. Trimming at V came to 2 bases and at J to 0 bases, leaving 5 bases not matched to a gene. The CDR3 is made up of 16 amino acids. CDR3 nucleotides: TGTGCCAGCAGCTTTTTTGACAGGGGCAGCACAGATACGCAGTATTTT. Protein sequence: CASSFFDRGSTDTQYF.

The chain carries TRBV6-5 and TRBJ2-7, with 8 positions matching TRBD1. The CDR3 extends over 15 amino acids. The V and J ends lost 4 bases and 2 bases, in that order; junction bases with no gene match: 7. Per the germline V gene, CDR1 is MNHEY and CDR2 is SVGAGI. CDR3 DNA: TGTGCCAGCAGTTCCCGCGACAGGGGTGCCTACGAGCAGTACTTC. It specifies CASSSRDRGAYEQYF.

The chain combines TRBV9 with TRBJ1-1; D is perhaps TRBD1 (6 bases). V was shortened by 0 bases and J by 8 bases, with 8 bases between the two germline ends. CDR3 length equals 12 residues. Germline CDR1 SGDLS, CDR2 YYNGEE. This CDR3 reads CASSVVGGEAFF. The CDR3 DNA follows: TGTGCCAGCAGCGTAGTAGGGGGAGAAGCTTTCTTT.

The chain is built from TRBV7-2 and TRBJ1-1; the D is unclear. The V gene's germline CDR1 is SGHTA and CDR2 FQGNSA. The CDR3 covers 13 residues. Trimming shortened V by 3 bases and J by 0 bases, and 5 bases separated the two germline ends. CDR3 loop: CASSLVVNTEAFF. The CDR3, as DNA: TGTGCCAGCAGCTTGGTAGTGAACACTGAAGCTTTCTTT.

The rearrangement links TRBV14 to TRBJ1-2; weak D call: TRBD1 (5 bases). Germline V CDR1 and CDR2: SGHDN, FVKESK. Trimming took 8 bases from V and 4 from J, leaving 23 bases between them. CDR3 length equals 16 residues. CDR3 DNA: TGTGCCAGCTACGACGGCAAAGGGGCCTCGCCCTATGGCTACACCTTC. It is translated as CASYDGKGASPYGYTF.

V and J are TRBV25-1 and TRBJ1-4, with no clear D. The V gene's germline CDR1 is MGHDK and CDR2 SYGVNS. The CDR3 spans 14 residues. V gave up 3 bases and J gave up 3 bases, with 8 bases separating them. CDR3 in amino acids: CASSEGRPNEKLFF. In nucleotides, the CDR3 is TGTGCCAGCAGTGAGGGCAGGCCTAATGAAAAACTGTTTTTT.

The chain is built from TRBV29-1 and TRBJ2-1, with TRBD2 matching over 13 bases. With 4 bases clipped from V and 8 bases from J, the junction kept 11 bases outside the gene matches. The CDR3 extends over 16 amino acids. CDR1 SQVTM and CDR2 ANQGSEA come from the germline V gene. CDR3 in DNA: TGCAGCGTTGTCGGACTAGCGGGAGACCGGGTGGATGAGCAGTTCTTC. This encodes CSVVGLAGDRVDEQFF.

Here the CDR3 reads CASSPGLGNEQFF. In nucleotides, the CDR3 is TGTGCCAGCTCACCAGGACTGGGCAATGAGCAGTTCTTC. The chain joins TRBV18 to TRBJ2-1; weak D call: TRBD2 (5 bases). Germline V gene sequence: CDR1 KGHSH, CDR2 LQKENI. The CDR3 loop spans 13 amino acids. V shed 2 bases and J shed 6 bases, with 8 bases lying between them.